Presented here are 29 T cell receptor beta chains from one specimen sequenced in a study of T cell responses to AZD1222 COVID-19 vaccine. TCRdb's table, derived via immunoSEQ multiplex PCR, lists solely in-frame clones and lacks some. This table holds about 120,000 clones, 75% to 90% found once. The material was peripheral blood, obtained on day 0 of MenACWY control vaccination. Source of these receptors: an adult in good health.

This clone came up once. The DNA for the CDR3 is TGTGCCAGCAGCTTAGAAGCCTTATACGGGTACGAGCAGTACTTC. It specifies CASSLEALYGYEQYF. The chain couples TRBV11-2 to TRBJ2-7; D gene unclear. The germline V gene encodes CDR1 SGHAT and CDR2 FQNNGV. This CDR3 is 15 amino acids long. The ends were cut back, 0 bases at V and 4 bases at J, with 13 bases in the middle.

The chain employs TRBV29-1 and TRBJ2-1; unclear D gene. Germline V gene sequence: CDR1 SQVTM, CDR2 ANQGSEA. The germline V and J ends were trimmed by 7 bases and 4 bases, with 8 bases remaining between them. There are 11 residues in the CDR3. CDR3: CSGAQYNEQFF. The DNA of the CDR3 is TGCAGCGGGGCACAGTACAATGAGCAGTTCTTC.

This sequence joins TRBV5-5 and TRBJ1-5; the match to TRBD1 covers 10 bases. Trimming at V came to 2 bases and at J to 1 base, leaving 3 bases not matched to a gene. The CDR3 extends over 16 amino acids. The germline CDR1 and CDR2 sequences are SGHKS and YYEKEE (reference sequence). CDR3 in amino acids: CASSFRTGGSNQPQHF. CDR3 nucleotide sequence: TGTGCCAGCAGCTTTCGGACAGGGGGGAGCAATCAGCCCCAGCATTTT.

In this sample, this clone turned up a few times. The gene calls are TRBV7-8 and TRBJ2-5; no clear D. Germline CDR1 and CDR2: SGHVS and FQNEAQ. The V and J ends lost 7 bases and 4 bases respectively, with 13 bases between them. The CDR3 totals 13 residues. The CDR3, as DNA: TGTGCCAGCACGGTGGGGATTGTAGAGACCCAGTACTTC. Its translation is CASTVGIVETQYF.

The rearrangement uses TRBV7-9 and TRBJ2-2; no definite D call. The germline gives CDR1 SEHNR, CDR2 FQNEAQ (reference sequence). V lost 5 bases and J lost 1, with 5 bases in between. The CDR3 is made up of 13 amino acids. The DNA of the CDR3 is TGTGCCAGCAGCAGACAGAACACCGGGGAGCTGTTTTTT. Protein: CASSRQNTGELFF.

The chain carries TRBV6-1 and TRBJ2-2; 8 bases fit TRBD2. The CDR3 spans 16 residues. The germline CDR1 and CDR2 sequences are MNHNS and SASEGT. The V segment lost 3 bases and the J segment 6 bases; nucleotides outside the gene matches: 9. CDR3 coding DNA: TGTGCCAGCAGTGATACGGGACTAGGGTACCCCGGGGAGCTGTTTTTT. The encoded protein is CASSDTGLGYPGELFF.

V gene TRBV28 combines with J gene TRBJ1-5; D not resolved. Germline CDR1 and CDR2: MDHEN and SYDVKM. V lost 7 bases, J lost 4 bases, and 8 bases lay in between. The CDR3 sequence is 12 residues long. This CDR3 is CASTGLNQPQHF. As DNA, the CDR3 is TGTGCCAGCACCGGTCTGAATCAGCCCCAGCATTTT.

The rearrangement uses TRBV5-1 and TRBJ2-1; 10 bases are a match to TRBD2. The CDR3 has 15 amino acids. Losses at the gene ends were 9 bases for V and 6 bases for J; bases not matched to a gene: 12. CDR1 is SGHRS and CDR2 is YFSETQ in the germline V gene. This CDR3 is CATAVERGGINEQFF. Here the CDR3 DNA reads TGCGCCACCGCCGTGGAGCGGGGGGGCATCAATGAGCAGTTCTTC.

This chain joins TRBV3-1 (or the pseudogene TRBV3-2) and TRBJ2-3; D is undetermined. V lost 4 bases and J lost 6, with 11 bases in between. Germline assignment: CDR1 LGHDT and CDR2 YNNKEL (reference sequence). The CDR3 is made up of 13 amino acids. The CDR3 protein is CASSLRKSDTQYF. The DNA of the CDR3 is TGTGCCAGCAGCCTACGTAAATCGGATACGCAGTATTTT.

This rearrangement joins TRBV6-5 to TRBJ2-7; D gene ambiguous. V lost 2 bases and J lost 4, with 6 bases in between. The CDR3 totals 12 residues. CDR1 MNHEY and CDR2 SVGAGI come from the germline V gene. The CDR3 nucleotides are TGTGCCAGCAGTTACGACGGGTACGAGCAGTACTTC. Its translation: CASSYDGYEQYF.

This chain uses TRBV6-5 with TRBJ2-2; 7 nucleotides match TRBD1. In germline, CDR1 is MNHEY, CDR2 SVGAGI. This CDR3 region has 15 residues. The J segment lost 0 bases and the V segment lost 2 bases, leaving 0 bases of the junction unmatched. The CDR3 protein is CASSYGTANTGELFF. The CDR3, as DNA: TGTGCCAGCAGTTACGGGACAGCGAACACCGGGGAGCTGTTTTTT.

The chain carries TRBV9 and TRBJ2-1; 7 bases map to TRBD2. Germline loops: CDR1 SGDLS, CDR2 YYNGEE. The V gene end was trimmed by 4 bases and the J gene end by 10 bases; junction bases not matched to a gene: 17. This CDR3 comprises 16 residues. This CDR3 reads CASSSSGEPALGEQFF. CDR3 nucleotide sequence: TGTGCCAGCAGCTCCAGCGGGGAGCCCGCCTTGGGGGAGCAGTTCTTC.

The chain employs TRBV29-1 and TRBJ1-3; maybe TRBD1 (6 bases). The V end lost 6 bases, the J end lost 0 bases, and 15 bases lay between the germline ends. Germline V gives CDR1 SQVTM, CDR2 ANQGSEA. CDR3 size: 15 residues. The CDR3 region is CSVAGTSISGNTIYF. The CDR3 nucleotides read TGCAGCGTAGCCGGGACATCCATCTCTGGAAACACCATATATTTT.

The V call is TRBV28, the J call TRBJ1-1; tentative D call: TRBD1 (5 bases). Germline lookup yields CDR1 MDHEN and CDR2 SYDVKM. The ends were cut back, 6 bases at V and 4 bases at J, with 18 bases in the middle. The CDR3 spans 15 residues. For the CDR3, the DNA is TGTGCCAGCAGCCGAAACGGGGCGGTGGGCACTGAAGCTTTCTTT. Amino acid sequence: CASSRNGAVGTEAFF.

This chain uses TRBV7-2 with TRBJ1-1; the D gene is possibly TRBD1 (6 bases). V dropped 6 bases and J dropped 6 bases, with 14 bases sitting between them. The CDR3 is 13 residues long. Germline loops: CDR1 SGHTA, CDR2 FQGNSA. The CDR3 region has the DNA TGTGCCAGCAGTCGACAGGAAGGGGCTGAAGCTTTCTTT. Translating it yields CASSRQEGAEAFF.

The CDR3: CASSLVPAGGPVEQYF. CDR3 DNA sequence: TGTGCCAGCAGCTTGGTGCCAGCGGGGGGGCCTGTAGAGCAGTACTTC. The chain carries TRBV5-5 and TRBJ2-7, with 10 bases that match TRBD2. The CDR3 length is 16 residues. Germline loops: CDR1 SGHKS, CDR2 YYEKEE (reference sequence). Germline trimming cut 0 bases from V and 7 bases from J; bases unmatched to any gene: 10.

The V call is TRBV28, the J call TRBJ1-2, with no clear D. From germline, CDR1 is MDHEN and CDR2 SYDVKM. With 2 bases removed from V and 9 bases from J, the gap between germline ends came to 7 bases. CDR3 length: 11 amino acids. In DNA, the CDR3 is TGTGCCAGCAGTTTACAGCGGCGCTACACCTTC. It translates to CASSLQRRYTF.

The chain has TRBV7-2 and TRBJ1-2; TRBD1 is a possible D gene (6 bases). Deletions cut 5 bases from V and 0 bases from J, with 19 bases between. Germline V gene lookup returns CDR1 SGHTA and CDR2 FQGNSA. CDR3 size: 17 residues. This CDR3 reads CASSPYLTGPTNYGYTF. DNA for the CDR3: TGTGCCAGCAGCCCCTACCTGACAGGCCCCACTAACTATGGCTACACCTTC.

The chain carries TRBV7-2 and TRBJ2-1; 13 bases are a match to TRBD2. Germline lookup yields CDR1 SGHTA and CDR2 FQGNSA. The CDR3 spans 15 residues. The J segment lost 6 bases and the V segment lost 4 bases, leaving 3 bases of the junction unmatched. The CDR3 sequence: CASSYTSGGGNEQFF. In DNA form, the CDR3 reads TGTGCCAGCAGCTATACTAGCGGGGGGGGCAATGAGCAGTTCTTC.

The J gene is TRBJ1-2, the V gene TRBV9; TRBD1 is a possible D gene (6 bases). This CDR3 has 14 residues. Germline V CDR1 and CDR2: SGDLS, YYNGEE. The V and J ends lost 3 bases and 8 bases respectively, with 17 bases between them. The CDR3 bases are TGTGCCAGCAGCGGGAGACAGGTAGCGGGGGGCTACACCTTC. Translating it yields CASSGRQVAGGYTF.

The chain's CDR3 is CASSSTGKNTGELFF. The CDR3 bases are TGTGCCAGCAGCTCGACAGGGAAGAACACCGGGGAGCTGTTTTTT. The V call is TRBV7-8, the J call TRBJ2-2, with 7 positions matching TRBD1. The CDR3 covers 15 residues. V gave up 4 bases and J gave up 1 base; unmatched junction bases: 3. Germline CDR1 is SGHVS and CDR2 is FQNEAQ.

The chain is built from TRBV28 and TRBJ1-5; D is ambiguous. Germline CDR1 reads MDHEN; CDR2 reads SYDVKM. CDR3 size: 14 residues. V was cut by 6 bases and J by 9 bases, with 18 bases left in between. The CDR3 nucleotides read TGTGCCAGCAGAGTCAGCGGGTGGGGAAGGCCCCAGCATTTT. Its translation is CASRVSGWGRPQHF.

This clone came up once. The gene calls are TRBV10-1 and TRBJ2-3; D might be TRBD1 (6 bases). Germline V gene data show CDR1 as WNHNN and CDR2 as SYGVQD (reference sequence). Between the trimmed V and J ends, which lost 4 bases and 2 bases, there was a span of 16 bases. The CDR3 covers 16 residues. The CDR3 nucleotides read TGCGCCAGCAGTGCGTATTCGGGACACACCACAGATACGCAGTATTTT. It yields the protein CASSAYSGHTTDTQYF.

This chain uses TRBV7-2 with TRBJ1-2; TRBD1 is a possible D gene (5 bases). The CDR3 spans 16 residues. V lost 5 bases, J lost 4 bases, and 20 bases lay in between. Germline-derived CDR1 and CDR2 are SGHTA and FQGNSA. The DNA of the CDR3 is TGTGCCAGCAGCGCCCCCGGCAGGGTCGACGCCTATGGCTACACCTTC. Translated: CASSAPGRVDAYGYTF.

The rearrangement joins TRBV30 to TRBJ1-3; D remains unclear. V was shortened by 1 base and J by 0 bases, with 7 bases between the two germline ends. The germline V gene has CDR1 GTSNPN and CDR2 SVGIG (reference sequence). This CDR3 contains 14 residues. Written as DNA, the CDR3 is TGTGCCTGGAGTGGGACTAGCTCTGGAAACACCATATATTTT. Translated, it gives CAWSGTSSGNTIYF. Combining the CDR3 with reference TRBV30 and TRBJ1-3 gives the whole variable domain SQTIHQWPATLVQPVGSPLSLECTVEGTSNPNLYWYRQAAGRGLQLLFYSVGIGQISSEVPQNLSASRPQDRQFILSSKKLLLSDSGFYLCAWSGTSSGNTIYFGEGSWLTVV.

The V gene is TRBV6-1, the J gene TRBJ1-5; D perhaps matches TRBD1 (6 bases). From germline, CDR1 is MNHNS and CDR2 SASEGT. Between the trimmed V and J ends, which lost 3 bases and 4 bases, there was a span of 13 bases. The CDR3 has 15 amino acids. CDR3 in amino acids: CASSDRGGANQPQHF. In DNA form, the CDR3 reads TGTGCCAGCAGTGACCGGGGGGGCGCAAATCAGCCCCAGCATTTT.

V is TRBV7-9 and J is TRBJ1-2; no definite D call. CDR1 and CDR2 from the germline V gene are SEHNR and FQNEAQ (reference sequence). The CDR3 totals 11 residues. Trimming took off 1 base at V and 7 bases at J, with 4 bases between the two ends. The CDR3 coding sequence is TGTGCCAGCAGCTTAGGAGGTGGCTACACCTTC. Protein product: CASSLGGGYTF.

CDR3 region: CASSPSLEGGSGYTF. The CDR3 DNA sequence: TGTGCCAGCTCACCAAGCCTGGAAGGGGGTAGTGGCTACACCTTC. The chain uses TRBV18 and TRBJ1-2, with D possibly TRBD1 on 6 matching bases. The CDR3 length is 15 residues. V was pared by 2 bases and J by 7 bases, with 17 bases between. Germline CDR1 and CDR2: KGHSH and LQKENI. The variable domain in full, completed from reference TRBV18 and TRBJ1-2, reads NAGVMQNPRHLVRRRGQEARLRCSPMKGHSHVYWYRQLPEEGLKFMVYLQKENIIDESGMPKERFSAEFPKEGPSILRIQQVVRGDSAAYFCASSPSLEGGSGYTFGSGTRLTVV.

The V call is TRBV7-5, the J call TRBJ1-2. TRBV7-5 is a pseudogene locus. This CDR3 is built from 15 residues. Written as DNA, the CDR3 is TGTGTCAGAAGCTTAGACCCCCCTAATATAAAAGGCTACACCTTC. It yields the protein CVRSLDPPNIKGYTF.